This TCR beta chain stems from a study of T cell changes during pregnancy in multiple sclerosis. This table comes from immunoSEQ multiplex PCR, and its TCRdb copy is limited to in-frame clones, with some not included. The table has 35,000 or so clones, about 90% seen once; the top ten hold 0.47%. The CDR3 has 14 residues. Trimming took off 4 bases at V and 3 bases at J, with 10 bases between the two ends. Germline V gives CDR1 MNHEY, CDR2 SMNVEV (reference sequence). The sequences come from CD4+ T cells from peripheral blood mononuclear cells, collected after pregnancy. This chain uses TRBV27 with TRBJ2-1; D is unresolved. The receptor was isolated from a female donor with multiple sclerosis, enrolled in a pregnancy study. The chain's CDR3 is CASSSRLGYNEQFF. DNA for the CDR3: TGTGCCAGCAGTTCCCGCCTAGGCTACAATGAGCAGTTCTTC.